In this sample, the clone carrying this TCR beta chain turned up many times. Its cognate antigen is unknown. This specimen belongs to a study of spatial heterogeneity in lung cancer. On the study more broadly: Sequences of the beta chain were consistently detected in greater numbers than alpha-chain sequences. Findings and limits, study-wide: Tumor mutation counts were tracked by expanded intratumoral alpha and beta TCR counts.

Documented time point: sample taken at primary tumor resection. Untreated early-stage non-small cell lung cancer patients, roughly 72 in total, were the donors. Frozen PBMC, nontumor lung or tumor provided whole RNA, which was sequenced unsorted. The ends lost 5 bases at V and 1 base at J; junction bases unmatched: 6. The CDR3 spans 15 residues. Every TCR cDNA molecule carried a tag that served as a unique molecular identifier. Using its own MiXCR run on the 5' RACE reads, TCRdb lists one record per CDR3 protein. The sample includes 7,500 to 8,500 distinct CDR3 sequences, 7% seen only once; the top ten take around 9.3%.

The TCR was taken from a male donor with early-stage non-small cell lung cancer. The V and J genes are TRBV12-3 or TRBV12-4 and TRBJ1-1; 8 nucleotides agree with TRBD1. The sample consisted of lung tumor tissue, taken at surgery. As DNA, the CDR3 is TGTGCCAGCAGTAAACGGACAGGGCAGAACACTGAAGCTTTCTTT. This codes for CASSKRTGQNTEAFF.